One and the same sample provided the 32 T cell receptor beta chains below, sequenced in a study of graft-versus-host responses after intestinal transplantation. Which antigens these TCRs recognize remains unknown. Generated by immunoSEQ multiplex PCR, the TCRdb table keeps only in-frame clones and is missing some. The profile shows fewer than 120,000 clones, approximately 92% of them singletons. Material: unstimulated CD8+ T cells sorted from spleen or lymph node cells, obtained before intestinal transplant. Source of these receptors: a human donor who received an intestinal transplant.

This clone was detected only once. V gene TRBV7-9 combines with J gene TRBJ2-7, with D tentatively TRBD1 (6 bases). Germline CDR1 and CDR2: SEHNR and FQNEAQ (reference sequence). Trimming pared 3 bases from V and 2 bases from J, leaving 17 bases between. The CDR3 contains 16 residues. The CDR3 reads CASSFSVRTDTYEQYF. The CDR3 region has the DNA TGTGCCAGCAGCTTCTCCGTCCGGACAGATACCTACGAGCAGTACTTC.

The chain carries TRBV28 and TRBJ2-3, with D possibly being TRBD2 (6 bases). The CDR3 consists of 15 residues. Trimming removed 6 bases at V and 5 bases at J, with 18 bases between. Germline V gene data show CDR1 as MDHEN and CDR2 as SYDVKM. The CDR3 sequence: CASSPREVKRDTQYF. Written as DNA, the CDR3 is TGTGCCAGCAGCCCGAGGGAGGTAAAGAGAGATACGCAGTATTTT.

The chain joins TRBV11-1 to TRBJ2-1; no definite D call. Trimming left V 3 bases short and J 0 bases short, with 6 bases between. This CDR3 contains 14 residues. CDR1 is SGHAT, CDR2 FQDESV, per germline (reference sequence). The CDR3 sequence: CASSFWSSYNEQFF. In nucleotides, the CDR3 is TGTGCCAGCAGCTTCTGGAGCTCCTACAATGAGCAGTTCTTC.

V usage is TRBV30 and J usage is TRBJ1-2; TRBD1 is a possible D gene (5 bases). There are 14 residues in the CDR3. The V gene's germline CDR1 is GTSNPN and CDR2 SVGIG (reference sequence). Trimming removed 0 bases from V and 8 bases from J, with 16 bases in between. The CDR3 spells CAWSVGTYSGGYTF. DNA of the CDR3: TGTGCCTGGAGTGTAGGGACGTATTCCGGCGGCTACACCTTC. Full variable domain (remainder filled in from reference TRBV30 and TRBJ1-2): SQTIHQWPATLVQPVGSPLSLECTVEGTSNPNLYWYRQAAGRGLQLLFYSVGIGQISSEVPQNLSASRPQDRQFILSSKKLLLSDSGFYLCAWSVGTYSGGYTFGSGTRLTVV.

This rearrangement joins TRBV4-2 to TRBJ2-1; D remains ambiguous. From germline, CDR1 is LGHNA and CDR2 YNFKEQ. This CDR3 spans 17 amino acids. Trimming shortened V by 2 bases and J by 0 bases, and 14 bases separated the two germline ends. In nucleotides, the CDR3 is TGTGCCAGCAGCCAAAGCCTCCCGGTGAGCTCCTACAATGAGCAGTTCTTC. Its translation: CASSQSLPVSSYNEQFF.

This chain joins TRBV27 and TRBJ1-1; D may be TRBD1 (5 bases). CDR3 size: 14 residues. Trimming took 0 bases from V and 1 from J, leaving 6 bases between them. Germline CDR1 reads MNHEY; CDR2 reads SMNVEV (reference sequence). The CDR3 here is CASSLSGQNTEAFF. In DNA form, the CDR3 reads TGTGCCAGCAGTTTATCCGGACAGAACACTGAAGCTTTCTTT.

The V and J genes are TRBV4-2 and TRBJ2-3; 7 bases match TRBD2. V was clipped by 1 base and J by 4 bases; unmatched bases: 11. Germline loops: CDR1 LGHNA, CDR2 YNFKEQ. CDR3 length: 17 amino acids. The CDR3 nucleotides read TGTGCCAGCAGCCAAGGAGTAAAGCGGGAAGGCGCAGATACGCAGTATTTT. Amino acids: CASSQGVKREGADTQYF.

The DNA of the CDR3 is TGTGCCAGCAGGGACACTAGGGCGGGAAGCTACAATGAGCAGTTCTTC. Encoded protein: CASRDTRAGSYNEQFF. The chain carries TRBV2 and TRBJ2-1; D possibly corresponds to TRBD2 (6 bases). The CDR3 extends over 16 amino acids. Germline-derived CDR1 and CDR2 are SNHLY and FYNNEI. The V end was cut by 6 bases, the J end by 3 bases, with 18 bases between.

This clone was found once. The chain joins TRBV7-3 to TRBJ2-2; D is possibly TRBD2 (6 bases). Germline V gene sequence: CDR1 SGHTA, CDR2 FQGTGA. Trimming cost V 0 bases and J 5 bases, with 16 bases left between them. The CDR3 covers 17 residues. In DNA form, the CDR3 reads TGTGCCAGCAGCTTAACGGTCCGGGAGATCGGAACCGGGGAGCTGTTTTTT. Translation gives CASSLTVREIGTGELFF.

The chain joins TRBV27 to TRBJ2-1, with 8 bases aligning to TRBD1. The CDR3 sequence is 13 residues long. Losses at the gene ends were 10 bases for V and 8 bases for J; bases not matched to a gene: 10. Germline CDR1 and CDR2: MNHEY and SMNVEV (reference sequence). The CDR3 region is CATGGGRGDEQFF. The CDR3 region has the DNA TGTGCCACAGGGGGCGGCCGTGGCGATGAGCAGTTCTTC.

The chain employs TRBV19 and TRBJ1-1; D unresolved. The CDR3 contains 15 residues. Germline V gives CDR1 LNHDA, CDR2 SQIVND (reference sequence). Trimming pared 1 base from V and 5 bases from J, leaving 14 bases between. The CDR3 bases are TGTGCCAGTAGTATAGCCCCGGGAAGTCCTACTGAAGCTTTCTTT. It is translated as CASSIAPGSPTEAFF.

The chain recombines TRBV11-2 with TRBJ2-7, with a weak D call TRBD2 (6 bases). CDR1 is SGHAT and CDR2 is FQNNGV in the germline V gene. Deletions cut 0 bases from V and 0 bases from J, with 9 bases between. The CDR3 spans 15 residues. CDR3 DNA sequence: TGTGCCAGCAGCTTAGAAGGGAGGAGCTCCTACGAGCAGTACTTC. Translation gives CASSLEGRSSYEQYF.

The J gene is TRBJ1-1, the V gene TRBV11-2; the D is unclear. The CDR3 contains 14 residues. Germline V CDR1 and CDR2: SGHAT, FQNNGV. Trimming cost V 1 base and J 7 bases, with 13 bases left between them. CDR3 sequence reads: CASSLGNWRHEAFF. The CDR3, as DNA: TGTGCCAGCAGCTTAGGTAATTGGAGGCATGAAGCTTTCTTT.

V usage is TRBV9 and J usage is TRBJ2-1; D is possibly TRBD2 (7 bases). The V gene's germline CDR1 is SGDLS and CDR2 YYNGEE. V was pared by 3 bases and J by 0 bases, with 10 bases between. This CDR3 has 15 residues. Here the CDR3 DNA reads TGTGCCAGCAGCGAGGGGGGGGGCTCCTACAATGAGCAGTTCTTC. The encoded protein is CASSEGGGSYNEQFF.

J is TRBJ2-1 and V is TRBV11-3; D is perhaps TRBD2 (6 bases). Deletions cut 5 bases from V and 6 bases from J, with 20 bases between. The CDR3 contains 16 residues. Germline V gives CDR1 SGHNT, CDR2 YENEEA. The DNA of the CDR3 is TGTGCCAGCAGCAGCTATAGCGGATCCGTCCGCAATGAGCAGTTCTTC. Protein product: CASSSYSGSVRNEQFF.

V usage is TRBV9 and J usage is TRBJ2-5; D remains ambiguous. V was shortened by 3 bases and J by 3 bases, with 9 bases between the two germline ends. Germline values: CDR1 SGDLS, CDR2 YYNGEE. The CDR3 spans 13 residues. The CDR3 nucleotides are TGTGCCAGCAGCGCCCAGGCTAAAGAGACCCAGTACTTC. Protein: CASSAQAKETQYF.

The V gene is TRBV5-6, the J gene TRBJ2-1, with 12 positions matching TRBD2. Trimming at V came to 6 bases and at J to 5 bases, leaving 6 bases not matched to a gene. Germline CDR1 reads SGHDT; CDR2 reads YYEEEE. This CDR3 region has 15 residues. CDR3 coding DNA: TGTGCCAGCACCCTCGGACTAGCGGGACACAATGAGCAGTTCTTC. Its protein is CASTLGLAGHNEQFF.

The rearrangement joins TRBV4-1 to TRBJ2-1; TRBD2 aligns across 14 bases. CDR3 length: 19 amino acids. Germline CDR1 reads MGHRA; CDR2 reads YSYEKL. Unmatched junction bases numbered 9, after V lost 3 bases and J lost 2 bases. Written as DNA, the CDR3 is TGCGCCAGCAGCCATCAACCGGGACTAGCGGGAGAAGCCTACAATGAGCAGTTCTTC. Its protein is CASSHQPGLAGEAYNEQFF.

The V and J genes are TRBV9 and TRBJ2-7; a weak D match, TRBD2 (7 bases). The CDR3 extends over 15 amino acids. V was clipped by 3 bases and J by 5 bases, with 18 bases between them. Germline V gives CDR1 SGDLS, CDR2 YYNGEE. The CDR3: CASSEGGQSVHEQYF. The CDR3 DNA sequence: TGTGCCAGCAGCGAGGGGGGGCAGTCTGTACACGAGCAGTACTTC. The entire variable domain, with the rest obtained from reference TRBV9 and TRBJ2-7, is as follows: DSGVTQTPKHLITATGQRVTLRCSPRSGDLSVYWYQQSLDQGLQFLIQYYNGEERAKGNILERFSAQQFPDLHSELNLSSLELGDSALYFCASSEGGQSVHEQYFGPGTRLTVT.

V gene TRBV28 combines with J gene TRBJ1-2; D gene ambiguous. CDR3 size: 14 residues. Trimming stripped 3 bases from V and 3 bases from J, with 11 bases between. Germline CDR1 is MDHEN and CDR2 is SYDVKM. CDR3 sequence reads: CASSFEGTYYGYTF. The CDR3 nucleotides read TGTGCCAGCAGTTTTGAGGGAACCTACTATGGCTACACCTTC.

This chain connects TRBV16 to TRBJ2-5; D remains ambiguous. V was trimmed by 0 bases and J by 0 bases, leaving 8 bases between them. Germline V gene sequence: CDR1 KGHSY, CDR2 FQNENV. The CDR3 has 15 amino acids. As DNA, the CDR3 is TGTGCCAGCAGCCAATCCGGCGGTCACCAAGAGACCCAGTACTTC. Its translation is CASSQSGGHQETQYF. Based on the CDR3 plus reference TRBV16 and TRBJ2-5, the full variable domain is GEEVAQTPKHLVRGEGQKAKLYCAPIKGHSYVFWYQQVLKNEFKFLISFQNENVFDETGMPKERFSAKCLPNSPCSLEIQATKLEDSAVYFCASSQSGGHQETQYFGPGTRLLVL.

The chain couples TRBV7-3 to TRBJ2-1, with D maybe TRBD2 (6 bases). The germline V and J ends were trimmed by 3 bases and 0 bases, with 9 bases remaining between them. CDR1 and CDR2 (germline): SGHTA, FQGTGA. This CDR3 has 15 residues. CDR3 DNA: TGTGCCAGCAGCTTTCGGGACTCCTCCTACAATGAGCAGTTCTTC. This encodes CASSFRDSSYNEQFF.

The J gene is TRBJ2-7, the V gene TRBV9; no definite D call. Germline V gives CDR1 SGDLS, CDR2 YYNGEE. Trimming removed 9 bases at V and 2 bases at J, with 15 bases between. The CDR3 spans 13 residues. In nucleotides, the CDR3 is TGTGCCACCCCTCGTGGGTGTACCTACGAGCAGTACTTC. This translates into CATPRGCTYEQYF.

The rearrangement uses TRBV5-1 and TRBJ2-6; the D is unclear. V lost 5 bases and J lost 0, with 15 bases in between. CDR1 and CDR2 (germline): SGHRS, YFSETQ. The CDR3 runs to 17 residues. The CDR3 sequence: CASSPSGSGSGANVLTF. The CDR3 nucleotides read TGCGCCAGCAGTCCCTCCGGCAGTGGCTCTGGGGCCAACGTCCTGACTTTC.

The rearrangement joins TRBV6-5 to TRBJ2-7; 10 bases fit TRBD2. With V trimmed by 2 bases and J by 4 bases, 5 bases remained unmatched. The CDR3 has 15 amino acids. Germline CDR1 and CDR2: MNHEY and SVGAGI. CDR3 protein: CASSYGAGGPYEQYF. The DNA of the CDR3 is TGTGCCAGCAGTTACGGAGCGGGAGGGCCTTACGAGCAGTACTTC.

This rearrangement joins TRBV27 to TRBJ2-7, with TRBD2 as a possible D gene (6 bases). Germline V gives CDR1 MNHEY, CDR2 SMNVEV (reference sequence). V dropped 6 bases and J dropped 5 bases, with 17 bases sitting between them. The CDR3 has 14 amino acids. The CDR3: CASSLFSGSDEQYF. The CDR3 region has the DNA TGTGCCAGCAGCCTCTTTTCCGGGAGCGACGAGCAGTACTTC.

The V call is TRBV11-3, the J call TRBJ2-1, with TRBD2 matching 8 bases. Germline CDR1 SGHNT, CDR2 YENEEA. The V segment lost 5 bases and the J segment 9 bases; nucleotides outside the gene matches: 9. The CDR3 spans 14 residues. The CDR3 DNA reads as TGTGCCAGCAGCCAAGCGGGAGTTGGGGGTGAGCAGTTCTTC. Translating it yields CASSQAGVGGEQFF.

The V and J genes are TRBV7-3 and TRBJ2-1, with 12 positions matching TRBD2. The germline gives CDR1 SGHTA, CDR2 FQGTGA. This CDR3 region has 15 residues. V lost 5 bases, J lost 5 bases, and 4 bases stayed unmatched. The CDR3 region is CASSRLAGGDNEQFF. CDR3 DNA sequence: TGTGCCAGCAGCCGTCTAGCGGGAGGGGACAATGAGCAGTTCTTC.

The CDR3 DNA reads as TGCGCCAGCAGTGAGTGGGGCGCCACCGGGGAGCTGTTTTTT. Translating it yields CASSEWGATGELFF. The rearrangement uses TRBV10-1 and TRBJ2-2; TRBD1 is a possible D gene (5 bases). Looked up from germline, CDR1 is WNHNN and CDR2 is SYGVQD (reference sequence). Trimming removed 1 base at V and 4 bases at J, with 7 bases between. The CDR3 totals 14 residues.

This rearrangement joins TRBV19 to TRBJ2-5; D unclear. Germline CDR1 and CDR2: LNHDA and SQIVND (reference sequence). CDR3 length: 13 amino acids. The ends were cut back, 5 bases at V and 4 bases at J, with 11 bases in the middle. The CDR3 nucleotides read TGTGCCAGTAGTCCAACCCCACTAGAGACCCAGTACTTC. Its translation: CASSPTPLETQYF.

The table lists this clone with a count of one. The chain carries TRBV25-1 and TRBJ2-1; TRBD2 is a possible D gene (5 bases). Germline loops: CDR1 MGHDK, CDR2 SYGVNS. Trimming removed 1 base from V and 6 bases from J, with 13 bases in between. The CDR3 has 15 residues. This CDR3 is CASSESGSSPNEQFF. The CDR3 region has the DNA TGTGCCAGCAGTGAATCGGGATCAAGTCCCAATGAGCAGTTCTTC.

Details on this clone: A read error may produce the germline difference seen at one junction end. This sequence joins TRBV7-7 and TRBJ2-7; 8 nucleotides line up with TRBD1. This CDR3 region has 14 residues. Germline CDR1 is SSHAT and CDR2 is FNYEAQ (reference sequence). The CDR3 DNA is TGTGCTAGCAGCCCGATCGGGACAGGCTACGAGCAGTACTTC. Its translation: CASSPIGTGYEQYF.